This T cell receptor beta chain was sequenced for a study of molecular identifiers for immune sequencing clone quantification (dated by TCRdb to the late 2010s). About the investigation overall: For a replicate experiment, RNA from approximately 20,000 or 98,000 naive CD8 T cells was divided into five aliquots, and four of the five aliquots were sequenced. This methods study used CD8 T cells to benchmark TCR RNA copy counting and molecular-identifier clustering-based TCR repertoire sequencing (MIDCIRS).

Libraries were constructed by PCR. TCRdb shows the sequencer as Illumina HiSeq 4000. Preparation of bulk TCR libraries followed a previously described approach, with the TCR primers listed in Table S5. Purification of total RNA was performed with the Qiagen AllPrep DNA/RNA kit. Before any analysis, reads coming from multiple sequencing runs of the same library were combined into one pool. The paper's processing steps were these. Reads were retained only if their TCR constant sequence matched exactly, and those retained reads were trimmed to 150 nt and grouped according to their 12-nt molecular barcodes. Within each barcode group, reads were sub-clustered at a 15% Levenshtein threshold, and quality-weighted consensus sequences were built per RNA molecule. Non-functional sequences were filtered out, along with any lower-count sequence sitting one edit away from another sequence. Barcode sub-clusters with fewer than 20% of the maximum read count were removed, based on fitting two negative binomial distributions. TCRdb ran its own pipeline on the public reads, namely fastp trimming at Q25 and MiXCR clone calling, and kept in-frame beta chains. Duplicate CDR3 protein sequences are folded into a single record with the most common DNA and genes. It is TCRdb's table, rather than the study itself, that gives the V and J calls and clone size. The sample table lists under 600,000 distinct CDR3 sequences, about 20% of them with a count of one. The ten top clones hold approximately 0.8% of the sample.

Study-wide findings and limitations: Without barcode sub-clustering, chimeric consensus sequences inflated TCR diversity; chimeras reached as high as 47%. In CMV-specific effector cells, clones with more than 20 RNA copies accounted for over 99% of molecules, whereas in naive cells such clones accounted for under 1%. Modeling gave 3 to 3.5 recovered TCR RNA copies per cell versus about ten by digital PCR, implying approximately 30% capture efficiency. A single cell's worth of spiked-in Jurkat TCR RNA was reported detectable even among 750,000 to 1,000,000 naive CD8 T cells. Highly expanded clone sizes could be underestimated if identical TCR molecules share a barcode. Spiked-in Jurkat TCR RNA (about ten copies' worth), which is not part of the donor repertoire, was contained in the naive libraries.

V is reduced by 3 bases and J by 2 bases, leaving a spacing of 12 bases between them. The germline V gene supplies CDR1 SGHRS and CDR2 YFSETQ. Including cysteine and phenylalanine, the CDR3 has 15 amino acids. Just CDR3 DNA is preserved here, 45 bases in frame from base 1. This clonotype was seen at least ten times. Its antigen has not been determined. Base qualities are missing; no much larger clone stands one base away. Libraries of naive CD8 T cells were built from about 20,000 to 1,000,000 sorted cells, with 10%, 30% or 50% of the purified RNA used. On a BD FACSAria II, naive CD8 T cells were FACS-sorted as CD8+CD4-CCR7+CD45RA+ and collected into RLT Plus buffer. Roughly ten TCR copies' worth of Jurkat RNA were spiked into roughly 17,000-1,100,000 naive CD8 T cell samples to test detection sensitivity. CD8 T cells were enriched using RosetteSep CD8+ T Cell Enrichment Cocktail and Ficoll-Paque, and the enriched cells then underwent ACK red cell lysis.

This chain joins TRBV5-1 to TRBJ1-5, with no D gene named confidently. The sequencing sample was made of naive CD8+ T cells from blood, with Jurkat cell RNA spiked in. According to the study, the label for this sample's cell subset or site signals: FACS-sorted CD8+CD4-CCR7+CD45RA+ naive T cells. This clonotype was obtained from a human donor in good health. Some libraries in this study had Jurkat cell RNA spiked in. The nucleotide sequence reads as follows: TGCGCCAGCAGCTATGGGGTAAGCGGCAATCAGCCCCAGCATTTT. This is translated as CASSYGVSGNQPQHF.